The source of this T cell receptor (beta chain) is a study of T cells in Graves' hyperthyroidism and ophthalmopathy. Whole-study findings and limits: Before onset, by a median of approximately 6.2 months, the model predicted ophthalmopathy. Clonotypes that were expanded in thyroid above 0.001 mostly appeared in blood too.

Trimming removed 2 bases at V and 5 bases at J, with 10 bases between. Germline CDR1 and CDR2: SEHNR and FQNEAQ (reference sequence). The CDR3 loop spans 13 amino acids. It was RNA transcripts that yielded the amplified TCR beta CDR3 regions. TCR CDR3 regions were first amplified by RT-PCR with HTBI primers. TCRdb analysed the multiplex PCR reads with MiXCR anew, one entry per CDR3 protein. There are approximately 600,000 distinct CDR3 sequences in the sample; under 25% occur only once, and approximately 30% lies in the top ten. Turning to this clonotype: No antigen is known for it.

Exclusion of patients followed from uncontrolled infection, other autoimmune disease, pregnancy or lactation. This TCR came from a man aged 25 to 40 with Graves' ophthalmopathy. V gene TRBV7-9 combines with J gene TRBJ2-7; a possible D gene is TRBD1 (5 bases). The sequenced sample consisted of blood. The CDR3 DNA is TGTGCCAGCAGCTTACAGGGTAACGACGAGCAGTACTTC. Its translation: CASSLQGNDEQYF.